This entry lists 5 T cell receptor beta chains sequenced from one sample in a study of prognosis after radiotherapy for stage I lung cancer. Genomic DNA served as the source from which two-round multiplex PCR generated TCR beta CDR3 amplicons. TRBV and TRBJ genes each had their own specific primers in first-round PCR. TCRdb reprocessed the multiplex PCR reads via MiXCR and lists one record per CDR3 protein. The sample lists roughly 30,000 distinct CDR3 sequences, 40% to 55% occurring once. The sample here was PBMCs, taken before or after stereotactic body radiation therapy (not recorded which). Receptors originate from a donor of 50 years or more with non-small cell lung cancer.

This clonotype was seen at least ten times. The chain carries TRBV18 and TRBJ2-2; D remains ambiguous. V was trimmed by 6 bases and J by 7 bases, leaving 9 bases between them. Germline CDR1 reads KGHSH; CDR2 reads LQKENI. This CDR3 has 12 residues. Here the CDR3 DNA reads TGTGCCAGCTCCCCTAACCGCGGGGAGCTGTTTTTT. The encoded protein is CASSPNRGELFF.

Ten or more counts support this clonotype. CDR3 amino acids: CASSIPIIAQEGNQPQHF. The CDR3 DNA follows: TGTGCCAGTAGTATCCCTATCATAGCACAGGAGGGCAATCAGCCCCAGCATTTT. The chain combines TRBV19 with TRBJ1-5, with a tentative D call TRBD1 (5 bases). The CDR3 has 18 residues. V gave up 3 bases and J gave up 2 bases, with 20 bases separating them. Per germline, CDR1 LNHDA and CDR2 SQIVND (reference sequence).

CDR3 amino acids: CATSSGRAYNEQFF. CDR3 DNA: TGTGCCACCTCTAGCGGGAGGGCCTACAATGAGCAGTTCTTC. The chain recombines TRBV11-2 with TRBJ2-1; TRBD2 agrees at 12 bases. The V and J ends lost 10 bases and 2 bases, in that order; junction bases with no gene match: 3. Germline CDR1 reads SGHAT; CDR2 reads FQNNGV. The CDR3 is made up of 14 amino acids. Based on the CDR3 plus reference TRBV11-2 and TRBJ2-1, the full variable domain is EAGVAQSPRYKIIEKRQSVAFWCNPISGHATLYWYQQILGQGPKLLIQFQNNGVVDDSQLPKDRFSAERLKGVDSTLKIQPAKLEDSAVYLCATSSGRAYNEQFFGPGTRLTVL.

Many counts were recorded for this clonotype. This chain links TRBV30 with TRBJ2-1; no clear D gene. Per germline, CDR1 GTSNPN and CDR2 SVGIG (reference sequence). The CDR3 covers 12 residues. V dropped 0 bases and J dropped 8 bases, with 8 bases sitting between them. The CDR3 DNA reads TGTGCCTGGAGTGTAAGATCGGATGAGCAGTTCTTC. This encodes CAWSVRSDEQFF.

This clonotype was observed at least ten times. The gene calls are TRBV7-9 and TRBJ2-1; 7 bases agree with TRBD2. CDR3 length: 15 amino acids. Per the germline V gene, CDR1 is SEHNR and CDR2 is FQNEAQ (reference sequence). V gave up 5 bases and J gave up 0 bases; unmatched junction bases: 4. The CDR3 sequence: CASSPGRSSYNEQFF. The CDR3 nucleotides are TGTGCCAGCAGCCCCGGGAGGAGCTCCTACAATGAGCAGTTCTTC.